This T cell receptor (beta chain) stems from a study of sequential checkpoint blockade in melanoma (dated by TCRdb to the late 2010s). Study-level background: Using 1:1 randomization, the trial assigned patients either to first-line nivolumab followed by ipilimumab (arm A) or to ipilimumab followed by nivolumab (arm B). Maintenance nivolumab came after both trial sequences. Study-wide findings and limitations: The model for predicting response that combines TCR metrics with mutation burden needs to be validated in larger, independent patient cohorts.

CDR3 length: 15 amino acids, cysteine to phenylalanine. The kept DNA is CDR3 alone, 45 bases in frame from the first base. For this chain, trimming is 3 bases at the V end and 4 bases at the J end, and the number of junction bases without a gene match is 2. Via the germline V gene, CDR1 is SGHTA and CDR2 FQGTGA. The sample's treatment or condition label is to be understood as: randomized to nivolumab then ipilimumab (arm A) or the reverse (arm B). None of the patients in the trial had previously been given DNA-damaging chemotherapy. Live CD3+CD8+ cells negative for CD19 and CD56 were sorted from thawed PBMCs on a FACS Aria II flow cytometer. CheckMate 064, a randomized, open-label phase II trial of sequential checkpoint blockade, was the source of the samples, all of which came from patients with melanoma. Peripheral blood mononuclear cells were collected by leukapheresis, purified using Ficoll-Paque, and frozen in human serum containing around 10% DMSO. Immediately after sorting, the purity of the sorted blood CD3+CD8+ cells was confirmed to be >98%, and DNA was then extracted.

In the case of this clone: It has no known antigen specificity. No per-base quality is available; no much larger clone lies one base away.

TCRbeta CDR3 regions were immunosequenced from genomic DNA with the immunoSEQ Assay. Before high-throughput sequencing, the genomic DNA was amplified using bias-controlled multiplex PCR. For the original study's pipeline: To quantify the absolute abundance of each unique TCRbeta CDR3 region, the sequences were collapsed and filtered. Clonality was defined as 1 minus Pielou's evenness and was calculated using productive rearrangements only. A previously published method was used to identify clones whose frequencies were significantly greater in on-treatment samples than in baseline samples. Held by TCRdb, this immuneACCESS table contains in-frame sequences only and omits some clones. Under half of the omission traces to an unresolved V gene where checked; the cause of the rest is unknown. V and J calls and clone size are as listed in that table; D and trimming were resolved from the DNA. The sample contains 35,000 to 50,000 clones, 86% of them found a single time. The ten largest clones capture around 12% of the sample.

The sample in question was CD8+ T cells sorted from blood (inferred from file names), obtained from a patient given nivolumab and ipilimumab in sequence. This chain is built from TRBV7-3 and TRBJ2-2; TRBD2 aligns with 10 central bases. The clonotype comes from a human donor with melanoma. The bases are TGTGCCAGCAGCTTGCTAGCGGGAGTCACCGGGGAGCTGTTTTTT. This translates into CASSLLAGVTGELFF.